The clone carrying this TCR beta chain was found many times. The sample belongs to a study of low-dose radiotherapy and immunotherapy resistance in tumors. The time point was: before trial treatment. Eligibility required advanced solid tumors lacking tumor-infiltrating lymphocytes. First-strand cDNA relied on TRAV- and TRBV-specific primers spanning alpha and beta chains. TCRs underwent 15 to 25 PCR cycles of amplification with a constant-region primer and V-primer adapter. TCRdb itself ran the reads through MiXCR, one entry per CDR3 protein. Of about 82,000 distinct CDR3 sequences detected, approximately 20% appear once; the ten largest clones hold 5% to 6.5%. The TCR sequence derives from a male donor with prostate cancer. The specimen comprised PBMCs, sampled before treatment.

CDR3 in DNA: TGTGCCACCAGTTCCCGGGGGGGCCTAGGGAAAGATTTCGGCGATGAGCAGTTCTTC. It is translated as CATSSRGGLGKDFGDEQFF. The V gene is TRBV24-1, the J gene TRBJ2-1; 8 nucleotides line up with TRBD2. This CDR3 spans 19 amino acids. After removal of 6 bases from V and 8 bases from J, the junction contained 23 bases not matched to a gene. From germline, CDR1 is KGHDR and CDR2 SFDVKD.